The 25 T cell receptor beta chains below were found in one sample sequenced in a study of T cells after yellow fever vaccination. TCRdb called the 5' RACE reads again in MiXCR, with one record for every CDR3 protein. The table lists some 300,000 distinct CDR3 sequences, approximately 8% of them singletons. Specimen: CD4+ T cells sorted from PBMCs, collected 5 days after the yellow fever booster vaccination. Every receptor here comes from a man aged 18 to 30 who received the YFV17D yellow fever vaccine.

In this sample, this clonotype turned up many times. The CDR3 region has the DNA TGTGCTAGTGGTTTGGGGGGCACAGATACGCAGTATTTT. This gives the protein CASGLGGTDTQYF. The chain employs TRBV12-5 and TRBJ2-3; D is undetermined. The CDR3 totals 13 residues. Trimming shortened V by 1 base and J by 1 base, and 3 bases separated the two germline ends. Looked up from germline, CDR1 is LGHNT and CDR2 is FRNRAP.

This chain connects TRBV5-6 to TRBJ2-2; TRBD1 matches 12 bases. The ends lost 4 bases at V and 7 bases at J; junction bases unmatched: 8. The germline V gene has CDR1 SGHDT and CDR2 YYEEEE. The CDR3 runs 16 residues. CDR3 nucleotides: TGTGCCAGCAGCCGAACCGGGACAGGGGGCGGCGGGGAGCTGTTTTTT. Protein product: CASSRTGTGGGGELFF.

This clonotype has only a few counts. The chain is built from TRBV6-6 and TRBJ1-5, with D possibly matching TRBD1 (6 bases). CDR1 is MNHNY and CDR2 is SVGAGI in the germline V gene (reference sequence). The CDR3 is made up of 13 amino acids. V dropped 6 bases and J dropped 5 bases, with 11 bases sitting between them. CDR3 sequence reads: CASRLRGDQPQHF. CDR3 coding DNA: TGTGCCAGCAGGTTGAGGGGGGATCAGCCCCAGCATTTT.

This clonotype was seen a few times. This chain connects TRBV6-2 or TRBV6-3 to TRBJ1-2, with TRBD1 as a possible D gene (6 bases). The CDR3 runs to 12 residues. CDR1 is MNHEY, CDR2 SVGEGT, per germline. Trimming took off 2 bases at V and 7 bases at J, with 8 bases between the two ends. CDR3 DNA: TGTGCCAGCAGTTACCGGACAGCTGGCTACACCTTC. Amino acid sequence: CASSYRTAGYTF.

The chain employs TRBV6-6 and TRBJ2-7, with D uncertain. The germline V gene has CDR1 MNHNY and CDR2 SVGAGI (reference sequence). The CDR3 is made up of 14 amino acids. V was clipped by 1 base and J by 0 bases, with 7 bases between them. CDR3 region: CASSYLGPSYEQYF. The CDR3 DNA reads TGTGCCAGCAGTTACTTGGGTCCCTCCTACGAGCAGTACTTC.

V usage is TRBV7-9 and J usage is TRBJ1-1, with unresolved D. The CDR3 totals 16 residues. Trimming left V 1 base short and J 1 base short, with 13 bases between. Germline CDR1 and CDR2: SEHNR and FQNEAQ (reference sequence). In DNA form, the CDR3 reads TGTGCCAGCAGCTTAGGCGGAGGAGAAGCGAACACTGAAGCTTTCTTT. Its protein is CASSLGGGEANTEAFF.

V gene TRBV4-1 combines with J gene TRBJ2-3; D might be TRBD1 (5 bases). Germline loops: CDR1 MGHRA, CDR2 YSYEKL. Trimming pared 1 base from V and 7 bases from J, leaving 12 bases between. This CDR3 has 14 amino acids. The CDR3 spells CASSQAQDRNTQYF. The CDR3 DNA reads TGCGCCAGCAGCCAAGCACAAGACAGAAATACGCAGTATTTT.

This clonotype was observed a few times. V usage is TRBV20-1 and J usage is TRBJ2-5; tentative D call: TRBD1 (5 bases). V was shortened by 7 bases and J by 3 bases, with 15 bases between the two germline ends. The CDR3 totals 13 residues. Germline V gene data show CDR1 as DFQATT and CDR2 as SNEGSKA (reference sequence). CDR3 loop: CSVLGVGEETQYF. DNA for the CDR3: TGCAGTGTGTTAGGGGTAGGAGAAGAGACCCAGTACTTC.

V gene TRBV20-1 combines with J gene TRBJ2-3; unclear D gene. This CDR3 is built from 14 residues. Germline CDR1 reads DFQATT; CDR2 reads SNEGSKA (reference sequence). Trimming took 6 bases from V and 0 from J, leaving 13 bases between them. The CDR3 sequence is CSAVEPLSTDTQYF. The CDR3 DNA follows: TGCAGTGCGGTGGAACCCCTAAGCACAGATACGCAGTATTTT.

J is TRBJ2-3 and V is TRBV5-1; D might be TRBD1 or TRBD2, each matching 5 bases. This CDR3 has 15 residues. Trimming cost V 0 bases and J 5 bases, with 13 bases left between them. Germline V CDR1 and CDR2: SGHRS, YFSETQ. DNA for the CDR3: TGCGCCAGCAGCTTGGAGGGGCGGGCGAAAGATACGCAGTATTTT. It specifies CASSLEGRAKDTQYF.

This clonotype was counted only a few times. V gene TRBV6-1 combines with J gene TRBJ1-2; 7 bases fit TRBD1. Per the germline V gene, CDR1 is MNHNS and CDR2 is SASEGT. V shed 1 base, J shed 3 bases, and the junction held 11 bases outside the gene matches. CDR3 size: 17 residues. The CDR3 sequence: CASSEESSSRGHYGYTF. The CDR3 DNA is TGTGCCAGCAGTGAAGAAAGCAGCTCGAGGGGGCACTATGGCTACACCTTC.

The CDR3 coding sequence is TGTGCCAGCAGCTTAGCCGTTTTTGGTTACGAGCAGTACTTC. It is translated as CASSLAVFGYEQYF. This rearrangement joins TRBV7-2 to TRBJ2-7; the D is unclear. The CDR3 extends over 14 amino acids. Germline-derived CDR1 and CDR2 are SGHTA and FQGNSA. V lost 0 bases and J 4 bases, leaving 10 bases between the germline ends.

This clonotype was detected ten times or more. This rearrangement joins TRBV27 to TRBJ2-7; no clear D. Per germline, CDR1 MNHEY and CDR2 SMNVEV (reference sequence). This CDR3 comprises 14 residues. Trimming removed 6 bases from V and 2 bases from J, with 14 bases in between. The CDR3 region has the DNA TGTGCCAGCAGACCGGACGGCCGGACCTACGAGCAGTACTTC. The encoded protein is CASRPDGRTYEQYF.

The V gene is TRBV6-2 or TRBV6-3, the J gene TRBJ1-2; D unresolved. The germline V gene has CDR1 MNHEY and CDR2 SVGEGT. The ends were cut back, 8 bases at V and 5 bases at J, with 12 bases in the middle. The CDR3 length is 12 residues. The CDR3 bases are TGTGCCAGCGCTGAACTCTCATATGGCTACACCTTC. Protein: CASAELSYGYTF.

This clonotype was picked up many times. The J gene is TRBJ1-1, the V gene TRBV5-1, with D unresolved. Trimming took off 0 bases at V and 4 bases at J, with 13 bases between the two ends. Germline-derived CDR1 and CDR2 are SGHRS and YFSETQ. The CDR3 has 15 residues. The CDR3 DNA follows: TGCGCCAGCAGCTTGGTTTCCCTACTTGGCACTGAAGCTTTCTTT. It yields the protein CASSLVSLLGTEAFF.

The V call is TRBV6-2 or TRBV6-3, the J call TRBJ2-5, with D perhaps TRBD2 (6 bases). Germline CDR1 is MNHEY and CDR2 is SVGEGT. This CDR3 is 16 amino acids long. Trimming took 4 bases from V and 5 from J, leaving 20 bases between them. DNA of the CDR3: TGTGCCAGCAGTTTGGCGGAGGGGCCAACTCTGGAGACCCAGTACTTC. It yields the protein CASSLAEGPTLETQYF.

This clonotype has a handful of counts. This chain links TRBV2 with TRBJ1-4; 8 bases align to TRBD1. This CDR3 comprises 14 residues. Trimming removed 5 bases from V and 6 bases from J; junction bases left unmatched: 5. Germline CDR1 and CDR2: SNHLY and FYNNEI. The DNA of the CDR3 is TGTGCCAGCAGTCAACAGGGGGTCTATGAAAAACTGTTTTTT. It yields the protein CASSQQGVYEKLFF. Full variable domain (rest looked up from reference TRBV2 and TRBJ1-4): EPEVTQTPSHQVTQMGQEVILRCVPISNHLYFYWYRQILGQKVEFLVSFYNNEISEKSEIFDDQFSVERPDGSNFTLKIRSTKLEDSAMYFCASSQQGVYEKLFFGSGTQLSVL.

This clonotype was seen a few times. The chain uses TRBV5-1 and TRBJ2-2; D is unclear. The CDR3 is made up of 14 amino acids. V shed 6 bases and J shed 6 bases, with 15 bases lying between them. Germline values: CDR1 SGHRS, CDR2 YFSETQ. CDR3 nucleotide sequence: TGCGCCAGCAAGGGCCGGGTGGGTCCCGGGGAGCTGTTTTTT. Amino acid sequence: CASKGRVGPGELFF.

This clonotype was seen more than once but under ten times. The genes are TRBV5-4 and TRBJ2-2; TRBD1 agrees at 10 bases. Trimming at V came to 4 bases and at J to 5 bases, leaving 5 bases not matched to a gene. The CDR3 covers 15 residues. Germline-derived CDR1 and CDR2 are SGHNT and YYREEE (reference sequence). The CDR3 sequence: CASSGPGQGTGELFF. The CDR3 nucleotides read TGTGCCAGCAGCGGGCCGGGACAGGGGACCGGGGAGCTGTTTTTT.

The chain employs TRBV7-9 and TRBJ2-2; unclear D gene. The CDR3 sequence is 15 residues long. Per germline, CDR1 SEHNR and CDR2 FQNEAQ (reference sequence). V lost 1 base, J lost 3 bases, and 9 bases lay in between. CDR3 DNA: TGTGCCAGCAGCTTAGGCCGTGGGTACACCGGGGAGCTGTTTTTT. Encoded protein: CASSLGRGYTGELFF.

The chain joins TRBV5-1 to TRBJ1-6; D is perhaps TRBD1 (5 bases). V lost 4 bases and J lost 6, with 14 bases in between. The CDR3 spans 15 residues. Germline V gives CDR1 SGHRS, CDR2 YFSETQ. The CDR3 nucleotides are TGCGCCAGCAGCACCGGCAGGGAGGGTAATTCACCCCTCCACTTT. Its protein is CASSTGREGNSPLHF.

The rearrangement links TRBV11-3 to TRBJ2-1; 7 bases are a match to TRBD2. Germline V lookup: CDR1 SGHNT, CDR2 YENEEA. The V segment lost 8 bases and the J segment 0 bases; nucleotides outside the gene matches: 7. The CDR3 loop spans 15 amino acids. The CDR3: CASGLGGSSYNEQFF. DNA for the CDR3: TGTGCCAGCGGACTCGGCGGGAGCTCCTACAATGAGCAGTTCTTC.

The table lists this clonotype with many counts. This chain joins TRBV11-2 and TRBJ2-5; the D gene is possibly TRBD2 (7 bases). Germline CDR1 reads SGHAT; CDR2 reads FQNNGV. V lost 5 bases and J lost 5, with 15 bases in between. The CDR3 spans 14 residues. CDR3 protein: CASSPLRGRETQYF. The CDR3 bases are TGTGCCAGCAGCCCCTTGCGGGGGCGTGAGACCCAGTACTTC. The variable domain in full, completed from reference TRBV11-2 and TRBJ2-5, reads EAGVAQSPRYKIIEKRQSVAFWCNPISGHATLYWYQQILGQGPKLLIQFQNNGVVDDSQLPKDRFSAERLKGVDSTLKIQPAKLEDSAVYLCASSPLRGRETQYFGPGTRLLVL.

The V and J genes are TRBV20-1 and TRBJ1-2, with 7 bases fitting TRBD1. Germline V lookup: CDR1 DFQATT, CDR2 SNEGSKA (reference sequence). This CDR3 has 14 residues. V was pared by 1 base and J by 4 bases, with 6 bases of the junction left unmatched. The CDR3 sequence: CSARGGQALYGYTF. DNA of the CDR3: TGCAGTGCTAGAGGCGGACAGGCCCTCTATGGCTACACCTTC.

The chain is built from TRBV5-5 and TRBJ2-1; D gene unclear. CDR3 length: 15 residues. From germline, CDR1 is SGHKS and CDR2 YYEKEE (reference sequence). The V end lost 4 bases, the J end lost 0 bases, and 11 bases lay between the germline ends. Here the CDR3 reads CASSRLHSSYNEQFF. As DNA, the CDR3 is TGTGCCAGCAGCCGATTACACAGCTCCTACAATGAGCAGTTCTTC.